One sample yielded the 7 T cell receptor beta chains listed below, sequenced in a study of blood T cell repertoires in COVID-19. Some clones are missing from TCRdb's copy, which holds only in-frame ones; the method was immunoSEQ multiplex PCR. Among 100,000 to 150,000 clones, around 86% were seen once, and the ten largest hold just under 30%. Sample: peripheral blood. The receptors were gathered from a woman aged 70-85 years with acute or convalescent COVID-19.

This sequence joins TRBV29-1 and TRBJ2-6; tentatively, D is TRBD2 (5 bases). Germline V CDR1 and CDR2: SQVTM, ANQGSEA. Trimming stripped 3 bases from V and 0 bases from J, with 18 bases between. The CDR3 consists of 18 residues. The CDR3 spells CSVDRVGSSSSGANVLTF. As DNA, the CDR3 is TGCAGCGTTGATCGAGTAGGGAGTTCCAGCTCTGGGGCCAACGTCCTGACTTTC.

The chain joins TRBV5-1 to TRBJ1-2; 8 positions agree with TRBD1. The CDR3 sequence is 16 residues long. Germline CDR1 is SGHRS and CDR2 is YFSETQ. After removal of 0 bases from V and 7 bases from J, the junction contained 11 bases not matched to a gene. The CDR3 nucleotides are TGCGCCAGCAGCTTGGCAGGTGACAGGGGAATCTCTGGCTACACCTTC. Translated: CASSLAGDRGISGYTF. Complete variable domain (other parts from reference TRBV5-1 and TRBJ1-2): KAGVTQTPRYLIKTRGQQVTLSCSPISGHRSVSWYQQTPGQGLQFLFEYFSETQRNKGNFPGRFSGRQFSNSRSEMNVSTLELGDSALYLCASSLAGDRGISGYTFGSGTRLTVV.

V and J are TRBV28 and TRBJ1-6, with 7 nucleotides matching TRBD1. Trimming took 5 bases from V and 12 from J; bases not matched to a gene: 10. CDR1 is MDHEN and CDR2 is SYDVKM in the germline V gene. The CDR3 sequence is 14 residues long. The DNA of the CDR3 is TGTGCCAGCAGTGCCACAGGGGCCAGGGGACCCCTCCACTTT. It encodes CASSATGARGPLHF.

V usage is TRBV9 and J usage is TRBJ1-6; D gene uncertain. Germline assignment: CDR1 SGDLS and CDR2 YYNGEE. The germline V and J ends were trimmed by 4 bases and 8 bases, with 10 bases remaining between them. The CDR3 extends over 13 amino acids. In DNA form, the CDR3 reads TGTGCCAGCAGCACAGAGGGAGATTCACCCCTCCACTTT. This gives the protein CASSTEGDSPLHF. The whole variable domain, remainder taken from reference TRBV9 and TRBJ1-6, is DSGVTQTPKHLITATGQRVTLRCSPRSGDLSVYWYQQSLDQGLQFLIQYYNGEERAKGNILERFSAQQFPDLHSELNLSSLELGDSALYFCASSTEGDSPLHFGNGTRLTVT.

The rearrangement links TRBV28 to TRBJ1-5; no clear D. The CDR3 contains 15 residues. Germline V gives CDR1 MDHEN, CDR2 SYDVKM. Trimming cost V 1 base and J 6 bases, with 13 bases left between them. In nucleotides, the CDR3 is TGTGCCAGCAGTTTATCTCCGAATGCCGGTCAGCCCCAGCATTTT. It codes for CASSLSPNAGQPQHF.

The chain recombines TRBV7-6 with TRBJ2-3; D gene uncertain. Germline V lookup: CDR1 SGHVS, CDR2 FNYEAQ. There are 16 residues in the CDR3. V was shortened by 1 base and J by 2 bases, with 13 bases between the two germline ends. CDR3 DNA sequence: TGTGCCAGCAGCTTAGTGGCGGCAGAGAACACAGATACGCAGTATTTT. Protein: CASSLVAAENTDTQYF. The whole variable domain, remainder taken from reference TRBV7-6 and TRBJ2-3, is GAGVSQSPRYKVTKRGQDVALRCDPISGHVSLYWYRQALGQGPEFLTYFNYEAQQDKSGLPNDRFSAERPEGSISTLTIQRTEQRDSAMYRCASSLVAAENTDTQYFGPGTRLTVL.

This sequence joins TRBV11-3 and TRBJ1-1, with no clear D. The CDR3 sequence is 13 residues long. Trimming shortened V by 5 bases and J by 4 bases, and 11 bases separated the two germline ends. Germline CDR1 and CDR2: SGHNT and YENEEA. Written as DNA, the CDR3 is TGTGCCAGCAGCCCCCCCCGGGGCACTGAAGCTTTCTTT. Protein: CASSPPRGTEAFF.